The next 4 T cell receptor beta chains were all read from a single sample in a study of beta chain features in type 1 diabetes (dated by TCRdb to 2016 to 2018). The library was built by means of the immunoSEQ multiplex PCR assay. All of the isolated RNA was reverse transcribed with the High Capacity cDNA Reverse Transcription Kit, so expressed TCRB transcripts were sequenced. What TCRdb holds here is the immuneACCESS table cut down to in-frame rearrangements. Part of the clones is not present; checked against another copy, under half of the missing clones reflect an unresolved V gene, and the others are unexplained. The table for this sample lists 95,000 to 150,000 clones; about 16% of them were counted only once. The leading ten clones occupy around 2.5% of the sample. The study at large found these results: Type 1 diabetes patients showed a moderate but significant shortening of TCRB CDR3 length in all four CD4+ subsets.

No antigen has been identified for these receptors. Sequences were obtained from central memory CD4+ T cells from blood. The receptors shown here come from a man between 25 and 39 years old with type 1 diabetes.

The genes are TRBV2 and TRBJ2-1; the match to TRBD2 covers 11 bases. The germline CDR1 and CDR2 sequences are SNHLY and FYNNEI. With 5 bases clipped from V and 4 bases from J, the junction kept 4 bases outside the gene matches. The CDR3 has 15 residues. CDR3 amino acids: CASSLTSGAYNEQFF. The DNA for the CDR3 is TGTGCCAGCAGTCTGACTAGCGGGGCATACAATGAGCAGTTCTTC.

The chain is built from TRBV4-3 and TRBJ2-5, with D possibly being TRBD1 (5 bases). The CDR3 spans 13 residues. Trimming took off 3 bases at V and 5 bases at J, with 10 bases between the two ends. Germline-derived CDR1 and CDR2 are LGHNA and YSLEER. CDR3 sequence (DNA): TGCGCCAGCAGCCAGCCAGGGTATGAGACCCAGTACTTC. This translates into CASSQPGYETQYF.

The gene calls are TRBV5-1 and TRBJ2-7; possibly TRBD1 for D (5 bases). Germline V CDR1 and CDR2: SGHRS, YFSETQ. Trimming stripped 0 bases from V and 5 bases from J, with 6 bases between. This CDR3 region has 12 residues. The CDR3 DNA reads TGCGCCAGCAGCTTGGTAGGGGACGAGCAGTACTTC. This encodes CASSLVGDEQYF.

The DNA of the CDR3 is TGTGCCAGCAGCGCGCGTGGGGTAGAAGAGACCCAGTACTTC. Translation: CASSARGVEETQYF. The rearrangement uses TRBV7-2 and TRBJ2-5; D remains unclear. Germline V CDR1 and CDR2: SGHTA, FQGNSA. The CDR3 is made up of 14 amino acids. The V end lost 5 bases, the J end lost 3 bases, and 13 bases lay between the germline ends.